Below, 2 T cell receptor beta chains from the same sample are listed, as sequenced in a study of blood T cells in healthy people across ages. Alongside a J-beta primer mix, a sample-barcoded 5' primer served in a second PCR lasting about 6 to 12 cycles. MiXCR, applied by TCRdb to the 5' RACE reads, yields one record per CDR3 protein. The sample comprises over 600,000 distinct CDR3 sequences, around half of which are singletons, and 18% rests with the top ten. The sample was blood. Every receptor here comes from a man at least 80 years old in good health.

The CDR3 reads CASSLPVTGVTEAFF. CDR3 bases: TGTGCCAGCAGTCTCCCCGTGACAGGGGTGACTGAAGCTTTCTTT. The chain employs TRBV28 and TRBJ1-1; 8 bases are a match to TRBD1. The CDR3 totals 15 residues. Germline lookup yields CDR1 MDHEN and CDR2 SYDVKM. V shed 5 bases, J shed 5 bases, and the junction held 10 bases outside the gene matches.

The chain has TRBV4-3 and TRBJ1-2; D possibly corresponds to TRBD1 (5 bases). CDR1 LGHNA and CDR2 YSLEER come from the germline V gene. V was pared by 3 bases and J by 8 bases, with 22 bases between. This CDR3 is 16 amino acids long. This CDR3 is CASSQTPHTDRHGYTF. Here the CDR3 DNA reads TGCGCCAGCAGCCAGACCCCTCATACCGACAGACACGGCTACACCTTC.